Given below is one T cell receptor (beta chain) in context. Its antigen is currently unknown. The data are from a study of T cell repertoires in cytomegalovirus infection. The overall study: Shared public TCR beta signatures pointed to both CMV infection and a matching HLA type. Study outcomes and limitations: The ex vivo response was dominated by HLA-C-restricted CMV-specific TCR beta clonotypes.

MiXCR was run by TCRdb on the reads, yielding one entry per CDR3 protein. The table lists some 800,000 distinct CDR3 sequences, approximately 32% of them singletons. CDR1 and CDR2 from the germline V gene are SEHNR and FQNEAQ (reference sequence). The CDR3 extends over 19 amino acids. With V trimmed by 5 bases and J by 2 bases, 14 bases remained unmatched. The chain joins TRBV7-9 to TRBJ2-2; 10 bases fit TRBD2. The sample in question was cultured CD8+ T cells from PBMCs, obtained from culture after CMV antigen stimulation. The sequence was collected from a human donor in good health (CMV status not recorded). Some clones in this sample may be carry-over from other donors' samples. CDR3 protein: CASSLYPPLAGENTGELFF. The CDR3 bases are TGTGCCAGCAGCCTATACCCCCCCCTAGCGGGGGAAAACACCGGGGAGCTGTTTTTT.